By frequency in the sample, the clone carrying this TCR beta chain is medium-sized. Its antigen is not known. CDR1 SGHRS and CDR2 YFSETQ come from the germline V gene. V shed 3 bases, J shed 4 bases, and the junction held 4 bases outside the gene matches. This CDR3 is 14 amino acids long. These data come from a study of T cell repertoires in ileal Crohn's disease. Study summary: Postoperative therapy was given to about half: more than 10 thiopurines, 15 to 20 anti-TNF agents. Study-wide findings and caveats: Compared with non-smokers, active smokers at surgery showed more clonal expansions.

Sequenced by immunoSEQ multiplex PCR; TCRdb stores in-frame clones only, minus some. Of fewer than 20,000 clones in the sample, roughly 70% were seen once. The source material was ileal tissue. The genes are TRBV5-1 and TRBJ1-3; 7 bases agree with TRBD1. The source of this sequence is an adult with Crohn's disease. The CDR3 DNA follows: TGCGCCAGCAGCTCGACAGGGCAAGGAAACACCATATATTTT. It yields the protein CASSSTGQGNTIYF. The entire variable domain, with the rest obtained from reference TRBV5-1 and TRBJ1-3, is as follows: KAGVTQTPRYLIKTRGQQVTLSCSPISGHRSVSWYQQTPGQGLQFLFEYFSETQRNKGNFPGRFSGRQFSNSRSEMNVSTLELGDSALYLCASSSTGQGNTIYFGEGSWLTVV.